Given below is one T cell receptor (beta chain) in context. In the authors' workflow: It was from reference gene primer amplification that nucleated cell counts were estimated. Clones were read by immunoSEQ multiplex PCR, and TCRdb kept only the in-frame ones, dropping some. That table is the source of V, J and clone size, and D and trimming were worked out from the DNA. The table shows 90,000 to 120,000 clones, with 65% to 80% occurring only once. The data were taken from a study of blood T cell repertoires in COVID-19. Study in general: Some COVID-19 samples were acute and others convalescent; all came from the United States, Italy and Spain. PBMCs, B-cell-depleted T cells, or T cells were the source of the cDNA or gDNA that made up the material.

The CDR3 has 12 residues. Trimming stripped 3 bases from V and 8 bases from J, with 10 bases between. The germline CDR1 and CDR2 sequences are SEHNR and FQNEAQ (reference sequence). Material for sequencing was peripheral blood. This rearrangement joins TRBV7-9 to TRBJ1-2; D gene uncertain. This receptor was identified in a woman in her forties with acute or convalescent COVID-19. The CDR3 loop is CASSFPQVGYTF. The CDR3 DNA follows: TGTGCCAGCAGCTTTCCCCAGGTCGGCTACACCTTC.